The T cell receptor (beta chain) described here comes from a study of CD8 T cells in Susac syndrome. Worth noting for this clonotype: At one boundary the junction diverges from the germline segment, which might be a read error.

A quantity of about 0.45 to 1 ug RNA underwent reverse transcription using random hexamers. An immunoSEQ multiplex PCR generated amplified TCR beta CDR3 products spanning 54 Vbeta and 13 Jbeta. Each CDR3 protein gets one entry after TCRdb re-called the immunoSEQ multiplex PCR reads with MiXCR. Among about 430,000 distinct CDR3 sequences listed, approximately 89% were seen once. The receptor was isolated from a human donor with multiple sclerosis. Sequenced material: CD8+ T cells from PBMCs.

The CDR3 sequence: CASSQEVGAGGNF. The CDR3 nucleotides read TGCGCCAGCAGCCAAGAAGTGGGGGCAGGGGGGAACTTC. This chain connects TRBV4-1 to TRBJ2-7; a possible D gene is TRBD1 (7 bases). This CDR3 has 13 amino acids. Germline lookup yields CDR1 MGHRA and CDR2 YSYEKL.